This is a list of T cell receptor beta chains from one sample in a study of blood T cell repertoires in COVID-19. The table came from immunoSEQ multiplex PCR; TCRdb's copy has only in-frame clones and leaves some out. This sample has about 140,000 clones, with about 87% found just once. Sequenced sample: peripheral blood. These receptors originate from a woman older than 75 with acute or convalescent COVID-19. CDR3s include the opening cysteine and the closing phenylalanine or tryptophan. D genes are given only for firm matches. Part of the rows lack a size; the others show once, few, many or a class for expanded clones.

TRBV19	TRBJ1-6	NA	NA	CASSINRASSYNSPLHF	TGTGCCAGTAGTATAAACAGGGCAAGCTCCTATAATTCACCCCTCCACTTT
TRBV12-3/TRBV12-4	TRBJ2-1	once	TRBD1	CASSTGVEQFF	TGTGCCAGCAGCACAGGGGTTGAGCAGTTCTTC
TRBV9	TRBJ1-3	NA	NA	CASSVERGSGNTIYF	TGTGCCAGCAGCGTAGAGAGGGGGTCTGGAAACACCATATATTTT
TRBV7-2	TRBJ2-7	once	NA	CASSLGQVSSYEQYF	TGTGCCAGCAGCTTAGGACAGGTTAGCTCCTACGAGCAGTACTTC
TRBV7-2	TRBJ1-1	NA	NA	CASSLMRVAYEAFF	TGTGCCAGCAGCCTTATGAGGGTCGCCTATGAAGCTTTCTTT
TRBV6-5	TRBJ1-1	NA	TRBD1	CASRKTGGTEAFF	TGTGCCAGCAGAAAGACAGGGGGGACCGAAGCTTTCTTT
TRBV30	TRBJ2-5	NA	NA	CAWSVKGGDRTQYF	TGTGCCTGGAGTGTAAAGGGCGGGGACAGGACCCAGTACTTC
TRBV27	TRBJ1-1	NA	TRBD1	CASRLDRARTEAFF	TGTGCCAGCCGACTGGACAGGGCCAGAACTGAAGCTTTCTTT
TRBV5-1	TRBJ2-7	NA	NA	CASSPQGFTYEQYF	TGCGCCAGCAGCCCTCAGGGGTTTACCTACGAGCAGTACTTC
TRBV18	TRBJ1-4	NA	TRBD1	CASSAGTGNEKLFF	TGTGCCAGCTCAGCCGGGACAGGAAATGAAAAACTGTTTTTT
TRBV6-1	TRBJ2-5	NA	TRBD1	CASSESGQGNVRYF	TGTGCCAGCAGTGAGTCGGGACAGGGAAACGTCCGGTACTTC
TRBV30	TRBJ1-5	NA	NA	CAWSPRDSQPQHF	TGTGCCTGGAGTCCAAGGGACTCTCAGCCCCAGCATTTT
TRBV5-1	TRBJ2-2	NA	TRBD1	CASSLVVLGTGVVGELFF	TGCGCCAGCAGCTTGGTTGTGTTGGGGACAGGAGTCGTCGGGGAGCTGTTTTTT
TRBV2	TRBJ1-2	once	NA	CASSAGGYYGYTF	TGTGCCAGCAGCGCCGGCGGTTACTATGGCTACACCTTC
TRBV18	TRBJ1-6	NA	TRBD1	CASSTGTSRNSPLHF	TGTGCCAGCTCGACAGGGACATCTAGAAATTCACCCCTCCACTTT
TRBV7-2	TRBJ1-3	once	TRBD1	CASSSPGDSSGNTIYF	TGTGCCAGCAGCTCCCCGGGGGACAGCTCTGGAAACACCATATATTTT
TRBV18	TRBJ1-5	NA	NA	CASSQGGDGQPQHF	TGTGCCAGCTCACAAGGGGGTGACGGTCAGCCCCAGCATTTT
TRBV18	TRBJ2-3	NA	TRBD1	CASSLDRGEYTQYF	TGTGCCAGCTCACTCGACAGGGGTGAATATACGCAGTATTTT
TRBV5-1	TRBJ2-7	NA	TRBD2	CASSSGTSGFYEQYF	TGCGCCAGCAGCTCAGGGACTAGCGGATTCTACGAGCAGTACTTC
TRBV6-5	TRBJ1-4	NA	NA	CASSGSLGNEKLFF	TGTGCCAGCTCGGGGAGCCTTGGTAATGAAAAACTGTTTTTT
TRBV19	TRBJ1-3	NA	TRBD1	CASSILRGPLRDTIYF	TGTGCCAGTAGTATCCTCAGGGGGCCTCTCCGGGACACCATATATTTT
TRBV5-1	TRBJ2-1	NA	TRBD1	CASGKQGADNEQFF	TGCGCCAGCGGGAAACAGGGGGCGGACAATGAGCAGTTCTTC
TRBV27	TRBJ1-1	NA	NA	CASSFFRNTEAFF	TGTGCCAGCAGTTTTTTCAGGAACACTGAAGCTTTCTTT
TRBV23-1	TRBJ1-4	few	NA	CARPKGGDEKLFF	TGCGCCAGACCGAAAGGAGGGGATGAAAAACTGTTTTTT
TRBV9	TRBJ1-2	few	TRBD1	CASREDRGGYGYTF	TGTGCCAGTCGGGAGGACAGGGGAGGCTATGGCTACACCTTC
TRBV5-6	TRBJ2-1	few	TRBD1	CASSLARDRARNEQFF	TGTGCCAGCAGCCTAGCCAGGGACAGGGCACGAAATGAGCAGTTCTTC
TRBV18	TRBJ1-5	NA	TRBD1	CASSPTGISNQPQHF	TGTGCCAGCTCTCCGACAGGGATTAGCAATCAGCCCCAGCATTTT
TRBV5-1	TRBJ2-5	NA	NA	CASSTQGLQETQYF	TGCGCCAGCAGCACGCAGGGGCTCCAGGAGACCCAGTACTTC
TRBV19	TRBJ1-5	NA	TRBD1	CASRGTGLYSNQPQHF	TGTGCCAGTAGAGGGACAGGGCTCTATAGCAATCAGCCCCAGCATTTT
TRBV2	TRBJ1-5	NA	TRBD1	CASNRGNKNQPQHF	TGTGCCAGCAACAGGGGCAACAAAAATCAGCCCCAGCATTTT
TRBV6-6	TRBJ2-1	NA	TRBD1	CASSYVTGGLNEQFF	TGTGCCAGCAGTTACGTGACAGGGGGCCTAAATGAGCAGTTCTTC
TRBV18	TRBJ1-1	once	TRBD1	CASSQKQGAVNTEAFF	TGTGCCAGCTCACAAAAACAGGGGGCCGTGAACACTGAAGCTTTCTTT
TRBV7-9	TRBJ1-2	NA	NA	CASSLLGAVHGYTF	TGTGCCAGCAGCTTATTGGGAGCAGTACATGGCTACACCTTC
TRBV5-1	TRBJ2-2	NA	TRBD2	CASSLAGGRNTGELFF	TGCGCCAGCAGCTTGGCCGGGGGGAGGAACACCGGGGAGCTGTTTTTT
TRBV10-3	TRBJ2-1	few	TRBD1	CAITRTGTGGSGEQFF	TGTGCCATCACTCGAACCGGGACAGGGGGCTCGGGTGAGCAGTTCTTC
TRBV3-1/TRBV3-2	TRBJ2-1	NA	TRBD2	CASSQLAGGSKSSYNEQFF	TGTGCCAGCAGCCAACTAGCGGGGGGGAGTAAGAGCTCCTACAATGAGCAGTTCTTC
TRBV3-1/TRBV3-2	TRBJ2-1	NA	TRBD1	CASSQFSGTVYNEQFF	TGTGCCAGCAGCCAGTTTTCCGGGACAGTTTACAATGAGCAGTTCTTC
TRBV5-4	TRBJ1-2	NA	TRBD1	CASSSSLQGAIYGYTF	TGTGCCAGCAGCTCTTCCCTACAGGGGGCGATTTACGGCTACACCTTC
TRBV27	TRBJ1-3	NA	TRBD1	CASSLDQDRGQDTIYF	TGTGCCAGCAGTTTAGATCAGGACAGGGGGCAGGACACCATATATTTT
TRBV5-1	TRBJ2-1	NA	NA	CASSLDTSIRTREYNEQFF	TGCGCCAGCAGCTTGGACACGAGTATAAGGACCAGGGAATACAATGAGCAGTTCTTC
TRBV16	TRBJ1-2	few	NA	CASSVQGNSGYTF	TGTGCCAGCAGCGTACAGGGAAACAGTGGCTACACCTTC